This T cell receptor (beta chain) was recovered during a study of cytomegalovirus exposure and HLA in healthy donors. General study results and limits: TCR beta sequences reportedly predicted the HLA-A and HLA-B alleles of most subjects accurately.

Trimming left V 3 bases short and J 6 bases short, with 8 bases between. CDR3 size: 11 residues. The germline CDR1 and CDR2 sequences are DFQATT and SNEGSKA (reference sequence). PCR used 60 Vbeta primers and 13 Jbeta primers. Using immunoSEQ multiplex PCR, the repertoire was profiled, and TCRdb retains in-frame clones only, with some absent. Of about 190,000 clones in the sample, 79% are singletons; the top ten hold about 1.6%. This clone was seen once. What it recognizes is unknown. Sample: PBMCs. The TCR was taken from a woman under 30 in good health and CMV-seronegative. The chain links TRBV20-1 to TRBJ1-1; D not certain. The CDR3 here is CSARGEAEAFF. CDR3 sequence (DNA): TGCAGTGCTAGGGGTGAGGCTGAAGCTTTCTTT.